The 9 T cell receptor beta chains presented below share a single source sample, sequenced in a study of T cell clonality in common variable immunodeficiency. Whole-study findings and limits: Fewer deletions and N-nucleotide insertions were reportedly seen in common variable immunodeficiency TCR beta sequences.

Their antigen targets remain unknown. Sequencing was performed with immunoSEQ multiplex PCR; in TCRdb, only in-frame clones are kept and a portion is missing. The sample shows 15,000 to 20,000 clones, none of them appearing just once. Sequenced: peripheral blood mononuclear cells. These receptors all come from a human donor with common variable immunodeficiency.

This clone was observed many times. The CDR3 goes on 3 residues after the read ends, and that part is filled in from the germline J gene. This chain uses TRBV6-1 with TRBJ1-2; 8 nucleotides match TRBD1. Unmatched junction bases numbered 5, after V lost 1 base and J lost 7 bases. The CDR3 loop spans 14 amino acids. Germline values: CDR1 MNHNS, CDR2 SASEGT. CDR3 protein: CASSEVGTGAGYTF. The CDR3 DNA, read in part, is TGTGCCAGCAGTGAAGTGGGGACAGGCGCTGGC.

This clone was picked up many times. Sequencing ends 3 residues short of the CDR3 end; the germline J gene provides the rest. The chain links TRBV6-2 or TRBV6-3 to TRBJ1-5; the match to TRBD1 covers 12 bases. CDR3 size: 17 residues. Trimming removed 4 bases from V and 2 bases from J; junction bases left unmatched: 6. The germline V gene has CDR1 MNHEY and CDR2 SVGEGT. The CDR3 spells CASSLGQGAFGNQPQHF. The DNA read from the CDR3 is TGTGCCAGCAGTTTGGGACAGGGGGCATTCGGCAATCAGCCC.

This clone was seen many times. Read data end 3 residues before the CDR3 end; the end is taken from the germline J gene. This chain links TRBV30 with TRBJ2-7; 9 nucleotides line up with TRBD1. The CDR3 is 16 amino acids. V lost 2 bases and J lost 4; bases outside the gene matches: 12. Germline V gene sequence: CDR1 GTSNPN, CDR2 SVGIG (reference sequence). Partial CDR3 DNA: TGTGCCTGGAGTCGGGACAGGGCATCTGTTAGGTACGAG. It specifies CAWSRDRASVRYE. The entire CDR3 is CAWSRDRASVRYEQYF. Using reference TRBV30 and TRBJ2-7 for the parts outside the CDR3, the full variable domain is SQTIHQWPATLVQPVGSPLSLECTVEGTSNPNLYWYRQAAGRGLQLLFYSVGIGQISSEVPQNLSASRPQDRQFILSSKKLLLSDSGFYLCAWSRDRASVRYEQYFGPGTRLTVT.

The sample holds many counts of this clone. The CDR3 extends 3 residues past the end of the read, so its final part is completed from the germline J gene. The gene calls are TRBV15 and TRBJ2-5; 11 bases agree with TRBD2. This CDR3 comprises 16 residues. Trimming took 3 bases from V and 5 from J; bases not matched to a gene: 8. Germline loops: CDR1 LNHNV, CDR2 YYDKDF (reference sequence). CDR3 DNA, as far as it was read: TGTGCCACCAGCAGTGAATTAGCGGGAGGGCCGGAGACC. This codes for CATSSELAGGPET. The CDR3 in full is CATSSELAGGPETQYF.

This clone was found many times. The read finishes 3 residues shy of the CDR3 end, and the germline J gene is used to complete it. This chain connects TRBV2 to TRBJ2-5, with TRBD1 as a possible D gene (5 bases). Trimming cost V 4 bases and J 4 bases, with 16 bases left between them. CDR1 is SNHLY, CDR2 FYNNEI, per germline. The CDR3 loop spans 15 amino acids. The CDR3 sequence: CASSGGSVRGETQYF. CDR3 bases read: TGTGCCAGCAGTGGGGGCAGCGTCCGAGGAGAGACC.

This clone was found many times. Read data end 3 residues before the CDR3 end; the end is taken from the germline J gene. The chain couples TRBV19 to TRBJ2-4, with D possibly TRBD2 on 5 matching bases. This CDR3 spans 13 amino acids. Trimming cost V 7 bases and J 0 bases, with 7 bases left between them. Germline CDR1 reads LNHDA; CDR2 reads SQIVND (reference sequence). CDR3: CASTDLAKNIQYF. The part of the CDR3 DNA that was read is TGTGCCAGTACGGACTTAGCCAAAAACATT.

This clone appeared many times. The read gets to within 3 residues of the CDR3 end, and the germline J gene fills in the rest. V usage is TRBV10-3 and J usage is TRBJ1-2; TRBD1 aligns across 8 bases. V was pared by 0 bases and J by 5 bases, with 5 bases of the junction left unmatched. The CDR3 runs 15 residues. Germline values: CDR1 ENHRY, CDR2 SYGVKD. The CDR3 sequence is CAISESGQGGYGYTF. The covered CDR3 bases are TGTGCCATCAGTGAGTCCGGACAGGGAGGTTATGGC.

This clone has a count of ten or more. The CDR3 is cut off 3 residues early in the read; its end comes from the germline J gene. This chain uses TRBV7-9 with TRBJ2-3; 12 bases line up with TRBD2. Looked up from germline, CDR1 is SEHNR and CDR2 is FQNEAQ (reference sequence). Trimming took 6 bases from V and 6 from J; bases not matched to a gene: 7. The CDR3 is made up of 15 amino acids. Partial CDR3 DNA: TGTGCCAGCAGATACCCGCTAGCGGGAGGGGATACG. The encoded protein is CASRYPLAGGDT. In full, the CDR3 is CASRYPLAGGDTQYF.

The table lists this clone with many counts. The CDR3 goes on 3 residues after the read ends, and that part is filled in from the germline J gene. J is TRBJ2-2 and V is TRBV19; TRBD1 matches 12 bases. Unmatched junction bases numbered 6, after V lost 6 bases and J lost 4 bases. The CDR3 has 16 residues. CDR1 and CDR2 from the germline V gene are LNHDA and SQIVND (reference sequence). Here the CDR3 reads CASRGRDRGLTGELFF. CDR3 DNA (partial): TGTGCCAGTAGAGGCCGGGACAGGGGGCTCACCGGGGAG.